This T cell receptor beta chain was identified in a study of cytomegalovirus exposure and HLA in healthy donors. Study background: The 120 validation repertoires and the approximately 700 first-cohort repertoires shared a platform, a later analysis reported.

The donors were in the roughly 110-subject validation cohort, distinct from the approximately 700-subject first cohort. Study-wide findings and caveats: A few CMV-associated chains proved CMV antigen-specific in vitro. The study designated about 180 TCR beta chains cytomegalovirus-associated.

Trimming at V came to 5 bases and at J to 7 bases, leaving 8 bases not matched to a gene. The CDR3 covers 13 residues. The germline gives CDR1 SQVTM, CDR2 ANQGSEA. Worth noting for this clone: The antigen is not known.

The method was immunoSEQ multiplex PCR; TCRdb's version includes in-frame clones alone and lacks a portion of them. The table includes around 260,000 clones, roughly 88% detected once. The chain employs TRBV29-1 and TRBJ1-5; 7 nucleotides line up with TRBD1. Sample: PBMCs. The receptor comes from a woman aged 25 to 39 in good health and CMV-seronegative. The CDR3: CSVLTGTGQPQHF. As DNA, the CDR3 is TGCAGCGTTTTGACAGGGACGGGGCAGCCCCAGCATTTT.